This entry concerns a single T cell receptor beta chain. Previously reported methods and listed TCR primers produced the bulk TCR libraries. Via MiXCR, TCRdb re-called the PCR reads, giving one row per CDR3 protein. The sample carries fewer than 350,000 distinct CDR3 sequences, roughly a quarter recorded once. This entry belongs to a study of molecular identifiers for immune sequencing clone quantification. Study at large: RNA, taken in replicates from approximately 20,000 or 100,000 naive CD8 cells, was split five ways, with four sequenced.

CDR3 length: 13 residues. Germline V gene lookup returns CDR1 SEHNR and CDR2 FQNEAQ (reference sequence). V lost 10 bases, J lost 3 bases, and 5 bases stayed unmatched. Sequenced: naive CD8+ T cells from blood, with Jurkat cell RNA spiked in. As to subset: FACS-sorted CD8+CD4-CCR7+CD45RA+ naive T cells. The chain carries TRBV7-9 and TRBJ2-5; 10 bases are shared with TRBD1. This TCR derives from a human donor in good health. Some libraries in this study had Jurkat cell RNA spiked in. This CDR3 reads CATGTGVKETQYF. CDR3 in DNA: TGTGCCACCGGGACAGGGGTAAAAGAGACCCAGTACTTC.